This T cell receptor beta chain stems from a study of blood T cell repertoires in COVID-19. In the study overall: Samples taken during acute and convalescent COVID-19 were collected in the United States, Italy and Spain. In each case, the material was cDNA or gDNA derived from T cells, B-cell-depleted T cells, or PBMCs.

The V end lost 4 bases, the J end lost 7 bases, and 14 bases lay between the germline ends. This CDR3 region has 15 residues. CDR1 and CDR2 from the germline V gene are LNHDA and SQIVND (reference sequence). Original processing methods: Estimation of nucleated cell counts was performed using reference gene primer amplification. This table comes from immunoSEQ multiplex PCR, and its TCRdb copy is limited to in-frame clones, with some not included. That table gives V, J and clone size, and the DNA gave D and trimming. The sample lists fewer than 350,000 clones; 80% to 85% were seen once. The receptor was isolated from a woman in her sixties or seventies with active or convalescent COVID-19. Sequencing input: peripheral blood. The genes are TRBV19 and TRBJ1-6, with D tentatively TRBD1 (6 bases). In nucleotides, the CDR3 is TGTGCCAGTAGTAAATCGACACAGGGCAATTCACCCCTCCACTTT. Amino acid sequence: CASSKSTQGNSPLHF.